This TCR beta chain was captured in a study of cytomegalovirus exposure and HLA in healthy donors. Points from the study as a whole: The authors listed approximately 150 TCR beta chains as cytomegalovirus-associated. When a later analysis was performed, an Asian-associated ancestry cluster reportedly had fewer N-insertions than the approximately 700-donor mean. Despite most TCR sequences being rare, some public TCRs occurred in many donors. A later analysis showed HLA-associated TCR beta chains outstripping equally common others in clonal expansion.

V was pared by 9 bases and J by 4 bases, with 12 bases between. The CDR3 is made up of 13 amino acids. Germline V gene lookup returns CDR1 SEHNR and CDR2 FQNEAQ (reference sequence). As for this clone: Its antigen is undetermined.

PCR amplification relied on 60 Vbeta primers (plus 13 Jbeta primers). The repertoire was sequenced with immunoSEQ multiplex PCR; TCRdb's copy has only in-frame clones and lacks some. The sample contains some 140,000 clones, around 85% of which appear only once. V is TRBV7-9 and J is TRBJ2-2; perhaps TRBD1 as D (5 bases). This receptor was obtained from a woman in her twenties or thirties in good health and CMV-seropositive. The sample taken for sequencing was PBMCs. The CDR3 DNA reads as TGTGCCAGGGACACCCTCAGCACCGGGGAGCTGTTTTTT. Translating it yields CARDTLSTGELFF.